A selection of T cell receptor beta chains follows, all from one sample in a study of blood T cells in healthy people across ages. TCRdb called the 5' RACE reads again in MiXCR, with one record for every CDR3 protein. The sample holds approximately 2,000,000 distinct CDR3 sequences, around 42% seen once. The sequencing input was blood. Receptor source: a human donor in good health. Each CDR3 is given with its conserved first and last residue. A D gene is named only where the DNA matches it firmly. Rows give clone size only sometimes, using once, few, many, or a class for an expanded clone.

v_call,clone_size,d_call,j_call,cdr3_aa,cdr3_nt
TRBV4-1,.,TRBD2,TRBJ2-5,CASSQVPSGVAEETQYF,TGCGCCAGCAGCCAAGTGCCTAGCGGGGTAGCCGAAGAGACCCAGTACTTC
TRBV15,.,TRBD2,TRBJ2-3,CATSSIKAGAQYF,TGTGCCACCAGCAGCATTAAGGCGGGGGCGCAGTATTTT
TRBV7-8,few,.,TRBJ2-7,CASSLGITGQHTYEQYF,TGTGCCAGCAGCTTGGGAATAACGGGACAACATACCTACGAGCAGTACTTC
TRBV5-1,.,TRBD1,TRBJ1-2,CASSEDRVNYGYTF,TGCGCCAGCAGCGAGGACAGGGTTAACTATGGCTACACCTTC
TRBV6-1,.,.,TRBJ2-5,CASSESWSGTQYF,TGTGCCAGCAGTGAAAGTTGGTCCGGGACCCAGTACTTC
TRBV10-3,.,.,TRBJ2-1,CAIMGVSAPYNEQFF,TGTGCCATCATGGGGGTTAGCGCACCCTACAATGAGCAGTTCTTC
TRBV15,few,.,TRBJ2-7,CATPRPYEQYF,TGTGCCACTCCAAGGCCCTACGAGCAGTACTTC
TRBV29-1,.,TRBD1,TRBJ1-1,CSVADRVGSEAFF,TGCAGCGTTGCGGACAGGGTTGGATCTGAAGCTTTCTTT
TRBV4-1,.,.,TRBJ1-5,CASSQVPIGGGNQPQHF,TGCGCCAGCAGCCAAGTCCCCATTGGGGGGGGAAATCAGCCCCAGCATTTT
TRBV5-6,.,TRBD1,TRBJ2-1,CASSWRPGQGVDEQFF,TGTGCCAGCAGCTGGCGTCCGGGACAGGGGGTGGATGAGCAGTTCTTC
TRBV6-6,few,.,TRBJ2-1,CASSYRDKYNEQFF,TGTGCCAGCAGTTACAGGGACAAATACAATGAGCAGTTCTTC
TRBV15,.,TRBD2,TRBJ2-7,CATSFPAGGCSYEQYF,TGTGCCACCAGCTTCCCCGCCGGGGGGTGCTCCTACGAGCAGTACTTC
TRBV28,.,TRBD2,TRBJ2-3,CASSFEGRGGSNTQYF,TGTGCCAGCAGTTTTGAGGGGCGGGGGGGCTCGAATACGCAGTATTTT
TRBV12-3/TRBV12-4,few,.,TRBJ2-7,CASKAGRRTYEQYF,TGTGCCAGCAAAGCCGGCAGGAGGACCTACGAGCAGTACTTC
TRBV19,.,.,TRBJ2-7,CASSSLEGLSYEQYF,TGTGCCAGTAGTTCGCTAGAGGGGCTCTCCTACGAGCAGTACTTC
TRBV5-1,many,TRBD1,TRBJ2-3,CASSLGQGATDTQYF,TGTGCCAGCAGCCTCGGACAGGGGGCCACAGATACGCAGTATTTT
TRBV29-1,.,.,TRBJ1-2,CNVQGHGDDGYTF,TGCAACGTGCAGGGACACGGGGATGATGGCTACACCTTC
TRBV27,.,.,TRBJ2-2,CASSGLNTGELFF,TGTGCCAGCAGCGGCCTGAACACCGGGGAGCTGTTTTTT
TRBV5-1,.,TRBD2,TRBJ2-1,CASSFAFSGGGDEQFF,TGCGCCAGCAGCTTCGCCTTTAGCGGGGGGGGAGATGAGCAGTTCTTC
TRBV2,once,TRBD1,TRBJ1-1,CASLPDRGDTEAFF,TGTGCCAGCCTTCCCGACAGGGGTGACACTGAAGCTTTCTTT
TRBV5-1,few,.,TRBJ2-1,CASSREGFDNEQFF,TGCGCCAGCAGCCGGGAAGGATTCGACAATGAGCAGTTCTTC
TRBV20-1,.,.,TRBJ1-1,CSALDLEGTEAFF,TGCAGTGCTTTGGATCTGGAGGGGACTGAAGCTTTCTTT
TRBV18,.,TRBD1,TRBJ2-3,CVSSVGQALFTDTQYF,TGTGTCAGCTCAGTCGGACAGGCCCTTTTCACAGATACGCAGTATTTT
TRBV29-1,few,.,TRBJ1-1,CSVEAWNTEAFF,TGCAGCGTTGAGGCTTGGAACACTGAAGCTTTCTTT
TRBV12-3/TRBV12-4,.,.,TRBJ1-1,CASIWGKGLGNTEAFF,TGTGCCAGCATCTGGGGGAAAGGCCTAGGGAACACTGAAGCTTTCTTT
TRBV5-1,.,TRBD2,TRBJ2-1,CASSFLASGGLNEQFF,TGCGCCAGCAGCTTTCTCGCTAGCGGGGGCTTAAATGAGCAGTTCTTC
TRBV20-1,.,.,TRBJ2-3,CSARGGVTTDTQYF,TGCAGTGCTAGAGGGGGTGTGACGACAGATACGCAGTATTTT
TRBV6-8,few,.,TRBJ2-1,CASPSLRGPQFF,TGTGCCAGCCCGTCTTTAAGGGGCCCCCAGTTCTTC